The 29 T cell receptor beta chains presented below share a single source sample, sequenced in a study of blood T cell repertoires in COVID-19. Some clones are missing from TCRdb's copy, which holds only in-frame ones; the method was immunoSEQ multiplex PCR. The table shows 98,000 or so clones, with about 91% occurring only once. Sequenced input: peripheral blood. Source of these receptors: a human donor in a cohort sampled during active COVID-19.

The chain recombines TRBV7-9 with TRBJ2-2; TRBD1 agrees at 9 bases. The V gene end was trimmed by 5 bases and the J gene end by 6 bases; junction bases not matched to a gene: 10. The germline gives CDR1 SEHNR, CDR2 FQNEAQ (reference sequence). This CDR3 is 16 amino acids long. The CDR3 coding sequence is TGTGCCAGCAGCCGTACAGGGGGCGGATGGGCCGGGGAGCTGTTTTTT. This translates into CASSRTGGGWAGELFF.

This chain uses TRBV29-1 with TRBJ2-5, with 7 bases that match TRBD2. The V gene's germline CDR1 is SQVTM and CDR2 ANQGSEA. V lost 7 bases and J lost 7; bases outside the gene matches: 21. CDR3 length: 16 residues. CDR3 DNA sequence: TGCAGCGCCCTCCGCCGTCCTGGGGGGGACGGTGGGACCCAGTACTTC. This sequence encodes CSALRRPGGDGGTQYF.

This sequence joins TRBV6-6 and TRBJ1-4; 8 nucleotides match TRBD1. Germline CDR1 and CDR2: MNHNY and SVGAGI (reference sequence). Trimming took 5 bases from V and 5 from J; bases not matched to a gene: 7. The CDR3 spans 15 residues. The CDR3 region has the DNA TGTGCCAGCAGTACGGACAGGGCCAAAAATGAAAAACTGTTTTTT. It encodes CASSTDRAKNEKLFF.

The chain uses TRBV19 and TRBJ1-4; 11 bases align to TRBD1. Trimming removed 10 bases from V and 6 bases from J; junction bases left unmatched: 25. This CDR3 comprises 20 residues. Germline V gene lookup returns CDR1 LNHDA and CDR2 SQIVND (reference sequence). CDR3 bases: TGTGCCACAAAGCCCCGAATAACCGGGACAGGGGGTGTGCCGTATGAAAAACTGTTTTTT. It codes for CATKPRITGTGGVPYEKLFF.

This clone was counted only a few times. The CDR3 region is CASSPSPYEQYF. CDR3 bases: TGTGCCAGCAGTCCTAGCCCTTACGAGCAGTACTTC. V is TRBV12-3 or TRBV12-4 and J is TRBJ2-7; tentatively, D is TRBD2 (5 bases). V gave up 5 bases and J gave up 4 bases, with 9 bases separating them. CDR3 size: 12 residues.

The chain links TRBV4-1 to TRBJ1-1, with D uncertain. The CDR3 length is 15 residues. V lost 4 bases to trimming and J lost 3 bases, with 15 bases between them. Germline lookup yields CDR1 MGHRA and CDR2 YSYEKL. The CDR3 DNA sequence: TGCGCCAGCAGCCTTCGACTATTATGGGACACTGAAGCTTTCTTT. Amino acids: CASSLRLLWDTEAFF.

The chain has TRBV5-1 and TRBJ2-1, with 8 bases fitting TRBD1. CDR1 and CDR2 from the germline V gene are SGHRS and YFSETQ. V lost 0 bases, J lost 5 bases, and 7 bases stayed unmatched. The CDR3 has 16 amino acids. CDR3 region: CASSLASGTGDNEQFF. The CDR3 nucleotides read TGCGCCAGCAGCTTGGCCTCGGGGACAGGAGACAATGAGCAGTTCTTC.

The chain joins TRBV27 to TRBJ1-2; no clear D. V dropped 7 bases and J dropped 0 bases, with 12 bases sitting between them. Germline CDR1 is MNHEY and CDR2 is SMNVEV (reference sequence). This CDR3 is built from 14 residues. The CDR3: CASTPSPTNYGYTF. CDR3 DNA: TGTGCCAGCACCCCTTCCCCTACTAACTATGGCTACACCTTC.

The chain combines TRBV6-5 with TRBJ1-2; TRBD1 matches at 8 bases. The germline gives CDR1 MNHEY, CDR2 SVGAGI. This CDR3 has 13 residues. J was trimmed by 4 bases and V by 5 bases; bases with no gene match: 3. CDR3 bases: TGTGCCAGCAGTCCCAGGGGGCTCTATGGCTACACCTTC. Its translation: CASSPRGLYGYTF.

A few counts support this clone. The DNA of the CDR3 is TGTGCCAGCAGCTTAGACAGGAGCTCTGGAAACACCATATATTTT. Its protein is CASSLDRSSGNTIYF. The gene calls are TRBV7-2 and TRBJ1-3, with a possible D match to TRBD1 (5 bases). The germline V gene encodes CDR1 SGHTA and CDR2 FQGNSA. The CDR3 length is 15 residues. V dropped 1 base and J dropped 0 bases, with 7 bases sitting between them.

This rearrangement joins TRBV4-2 to TRBJ2-3, with 7 bases fitting TRBD1. Trimming cost V 1 base and J 4 bases; bases outside gene matches: 2. This CDR3 spans 14 amino acids. In germline, CDR1 is LGHNA, CDR2 YNFKEQ. CDR3 bases: TGTGCCAGCAGCCAAGGTACAGGGGCAGATACGCAGTATTTT. Protein: CASSQGTGADTQYF.

The CDR3 loop is CASLDRYCRSPVDLNYGYTF. DNA for the CDR3: TGTGCCAGCCTAGATAGGTATTGTCGCTCCCCAGTAGATCTAAACTATGGCTACACCTTC. The chain employs TRBV3-1 (or the pseudogene TRBV3-2) and TRBJ1-2; D gene unclear. This CDR3 spans 20 amino acids. V lost 8 bases and J 2 bases, leaving 33 bases between the germline ends. CDR1 and CDR2 from the germline V gene are LGHDT and YNNKEL (reference sequence).

J is TRBJ1-2 and V is TRBV6-2 or TRBV6-3, with D unresolved. CDR3 length equals 13 residues. CDR1 MNHEY and CDR2 SVGEGT come from the germline V gene. Trimming shortened V by 4 bases and J by 4 bases, and 10 bases separated the two germline ends. CDR3 amino acids: CASSFRSIYGYTF. CDR3 in DNA: TGTGCCAGCAGTTTCAGGTCCATCTATGGCTACACCTTC.

This clone was seen a handful of times. The chain combines TRBV25-1 with TRBJ1-2; no clear D. CDR1 MGHDK and CDR2 SYGVNS come from the germline V gene. The CDR3 consists of 16 residues. Trimming removed 6 bases at V and 1 base at J, with 18 bases between. Written as DNA, the CDR3 is TGTGCCAGCAGCGGGAGATGGGTGGCACTTAACTATGGCTACACCTTC. This codes for CASSGRWVALNYGYTF.

The chain joins TRBV9 to TRBJ2-1; D is perhaps TRBD1 (5 bases). Germline values: CDR1 SGDLS, CDR2 YYNGEE. The CDR3 is made up of 13 amino acids. V was trimmed by 2 bases and J by 8 bases, leaving 11 bases between them. CDR3 coding DNA: TGTGCCAGCAGCGTCAGGGTTGTGGATGAGCAGTTCTTC. Residues: CASSVRVVDEQFF.

This clone appeared a single time. This chain links TRBV6-2 or TRBV6-3 with TRBJ2-3, with TRBD2 identical over 10 bases. V dropped 6 bases and J dropped 2; count of bases not matched to a gene: 2. This CDR3 is built from 14 residues. CDR1 MNHEY and CDR2 SVGEGT come from the germline V gene. In DNA, the CDR3 is TGTGCCAGCAGCACTAGCGGGGTCACAGATACGCAGTATTTT. It yields the protein CASSTSGVTDTQYF.

The chain uses TRBV10-1 and TRBJ2-7; 10 bases are a match to TRBD2. The CDR3 totals 14 residues. The trim removed 8 bases at V and 3 bases at J, leaving 7 bases unmatched. Germline lookup yields CDR1 WNHNN and CDR2 SYGVQD (reference sequence). The CDR3 DNA sequence: TGCGCCAGCGTTTCTAGCGGGAGCCGCTACGAGCAGTACTTC. Translating gives CASVSSGSRYEQYF.

The genes are TRBV5-1 and TRBJ2-5, with a possible D match to TRBD2 (6 bases). The CDR3 extends over 15 amino acids. With 0 bases removed from V and 1 base from J, the gap between germline ends came to 10 bases. CDR1 and CDR2 (germline): SGHRS, YFSETQ. The CDR3 DNA reads TGCGCCAGCAGCTTGGGTCCTAGCGTCCAAGAGACCCAGTACTTC. This sequence encodes CASSLGPSVQETQYF.

The chain has TRBV27 and TRBJ2-1; D gene uncertain. CDR3 length equals 13 residues. The V gene's germline CDR1 is MNHEY and CDR2 SMNVEV (reference sequence). The V end lost 0 bases, the J end lost 5 bases, and 5 bases lay between the germline ends. The CDR3: CASSLSGDNEQFF. CDR3 nucleotide sequence: TGTGCCAGCAGTTTATCCGGAGACAATGAGCAGTTCTTC.

The chain recombines TRBV11-2 with TRBJ1-2; 11 nucleotides match TRBD1. In germline, CDR1 is SGHAT, CDR2 FQNNGV. The V segment lost 3 bases and the J segment 1 base; nucleotides outside the gene matches: 7. The CDR3 extends over 17 amino acids. CDR3 residues: CASSLGQGEGYNYGYTF. The DNA for the CDR3 is TGTGCCAGCAGCTTGGGACAGGGGGAGGGGTATAACTATGGCTACACCTTC.

The rearrangement uses TRBV4-3 and TRBJ2-3; TRBD2 aligns across 11 bases. In germline, CDR1 is LGHNA, CDR2 YSLEER. The CDR3 is made up of 19 amino acids. The trim removed 0 bases at V and 2 bases at J, leaving 10 bases unmatched. DNA of the CDR3: TGCGCCAGCAGCCAAGATCTTGGGGTAGCGGGAGGGCTCACAGATACGCAGTATTTT. Its translation: CASSQDLGVAGGLTDTQYF.

This chain uses TRBV24-1 with TRBJ2-3; 9 nucleotides agree with TRBD2. J was trimmed by 7 bases and V by 0 bases; bases with no gene match: 7. This CDR3 is built from 16 residues. From germline, CDR1 is KGHDR and CDR2 SFDVKD. The DNA for the CDR3 is TGTGCCACCAGTGATTTGATGGCGGGAGGGCCGAATACGCAGTATTTT. Amino acid sequence: CATSDLMAGGPNTQYF.

This clone was seen just once. This sequence joins TRBV10-3 and TRBJ2-7; D perhaps matches TRBD1 (5 bases). The CDR3 runs to 13 residues. From germline, CDR1 is ENHRY and CDR2 SYGVKD. V was cut by 0 bases and J by 6 bases, with 9 bases left in between. CDR3 residues: CAISESLGAEQYF. The CDR3 DNA follows: TGTGCCATCAGTGAGTCCCTAGGGGCCGAGCAGTACTTC.

The CDR3 protein is CASSQGVGSYEQYF. Written as DNA, the CDR3 is TGTGCCAGCAGCCAAGGCGTTGGCTCCTACGAGCAGTACTTC. The V and J genes are TRBV3-1 (or the pseudogene TRBV3-2) and TRBJ2-7; D gene unclear. V gave up 1 base and J gave up 0 bases, with 7 bases separating them. The germline gives CDR1 LGHDT, CDR2 YNNKEL (reference sequence). The CDR3 runs 14 residues.

This clone has only one observation. The chain combines TRBV19 with TRBJ2-1; the D gene is possibly TRBD2 (5 bases). CDR3 size: 15 residues. Trimming took off 3 bases at V and 0 bases at J, with 9 bases between the two ends. Germline assignment: CDR1 LNHDA and CDR2 SQIVND (reference sequence). DNA of the CDR3: TGTGCCAGTAGTATGCTAGCTTCCTCCTACAATGAGCAGTTCTTC. Its protein product is CASSMLASSYNEQFF.

This chain joins TRBV24-1 and TRBJ2-7; tentative D call: TRBD1 (6 bases). Germline assignment: CDR1 KGHDR and CDR2 SFDVKD. This CDR3 has 14 amino acids. Trimming took 12 bases from V and 0 from J, leaving 17 bases between them. The CDR3 DNA sequence: TGTGCCGCGACCGGGACACAGAGCTCCTACGAGCAGTACTTC. This translates into CAATGTQSSYEQYF.

The genes are TRBV13 and TRBJ2-7; D is ambiguous. Germline V gene lookup returns CDR1 PRHDT and CDR2 FYEKMQ (reference sequence). V was clipped by 5 bases and J by 0 bases, with 5 bases between them. The CDR3 contains 12 residues. The chain's CDR3 is CASSRDSYEQYF. The DNA for the CDR3 is TGTGCCAGCAGCAGAGACTCCTACGAGCAGTACTTC.

CDR3 region: CASSFRGGSNTEAFF. The CDR3 DNA sequence: TGTGCCAGCAGCTTTAGAGGGGGCTCGAACACTGAAGCTTTCTTT. J is TRBJ1-1 and V is TRBV7-9, with 7 bases lining up with TRBD1. Trimming at V came to 3 bases and at J to 1 base, leaving 5 bases not matched to a gene. The CDR3 extends over 15 amino acids. Looked up from germline, CDR1 is SEHNR and CDR2 is FQNEAQ (reference sequence). The full variable domain, with the rest looked up from reference TRBV7-9 and TRBJ1-1, is DTGVSQNPRHKITKRGQNVTFRCDPISEHNRLYWYRQTLGQGPEFLTYFQNEAQLEKSRLLSDRFSAERPKGSFSTLEIQRTEQGDSAMYLCASSFRGGSNTEAFFGQGTRLTVV.

The gene calls are TRBV6-2 or TRBV6-3 and TRBJ2-1, with 12 bases matching TRBD2. The V gene end was trimmed by 6 bases and the J gene end by 15 bases; junction bases not matched to a gene: 9. The CDR3 spans 13 residues. Germline loops: CDR1 MNHEY, CDR2 SVGEGT. The CDR3 region is CASSLGLAGKMFF. CDR3 DNA sequence: TGTGCCAGCAGCTTAGGACTAGCGGGGAAGATGTTCTTC.